These T cell receptor beta chains were read from a single sample in a study of cytomegalovirus exposure and HLA in healthy donors. Assay used: immunoSEQ multiplex PCR; TCRdb lists only in-frame clones, some missing. The sample lists 130,000 to 150,000 clones; roughly 70% were seen once. The sequencing input was PBMCs. These receptors were taken from a woman in her thirties or forties in good health and CMV-seronegative. The CDR3 runs from the conserved cysteine through the conserved F or W. The D gene is left open where the match is weak. Not all rows give a size; the values are once, few, many and, for expanded clones, a class.

clone_size,j_call,d_call,v_call,cdr3_aa,cdr3_nt
NA,TRBJ1-2,NA,TRBV14,CASSPVDSYDGYTF,TGTGCCAGCAGCCCGGTGGACAGCTACGATGGCTACACCTTC
NA,TRBJ2-7,NA,TRBV6-1,CASSRDTIYF,TGTGCCAGCAGCCGGGACACCATATACTTC
NA,TRBJ1-2,NA,TRBV5-5,CASSLAVGSSRGYTF,TGTGCCAGCAGCTTGGCCGTGGGCTCCTCGCGAGGCTACACCTTC
NA,TRBJ1-4,TRBD1,TRBV6-1,CASSDTGTDNEKLFF,TGTGCCAGCAGTGATACCGGGACAGATAATGAAAAACTGTTTTTT
NA,TRBJ2-5,TRBD1,TRBV25-1,CASSGGQREETQYF,TGTGCCAGCAGTGGGGGACAGAGGGAAGAGACCCAGTACTTC
NA,TRBJ1-6,NA,TRBV9,CASSALPGGDSPLHF,TGTGCCAGCAGCGCCCTGCCCGGGGGAGATTCACCCCTCCACTTT
NA,TRBJ1-2,NA,TRBV2,CASSNREIGYTF,TGTGCCAGCAGCAACAGGGAAATAGGCTACACCTTC
NA,TRBJ1-1,NA,TRBV5-5,CASSLAPGTEAFF,TGTGCCAGCAGCTTGGCGCCCGGCACTGAAGCTTTCTTT
NA,TRBJ2-1,TRBD2,TRBV27,CASSARLAGSDEQFF,TGTGCCAGCAGTGCCCGACTAGCGGGGTCGGATGAGCAGTTCTTC
NA,TRBJ1-5,NA,TRBV28,CASSLYTGLNQPQHF,TGTGCCAGCAGTTTATACACAGGGCTGAATCAGCCCCAGCATTTT
NA,TRBJ1-1,NA,TRBV5-1,CASSATTGNTEAFF,TGCGCCAGCAGCGCGACAACAGGGAACACTGAAGCTTTCTTT
few,TRBJ2-1,NA,TRBV11-3,CASSLGQSSDEQFF,TGTGCCAGCAGCTTAGGCCAGTCTAGCGATGAGCAGTTCTTC
NA,TRBJ1-2,NA,TRBV7-8,CASSSDTDYGYTF,TGTGCCAGCAGCTCAGACACGGACTATGGCTACACCTTC
NA,TRBJ1-2,TRBD1,TRBV29-1,CTSRRGDYGYTF,TGCACCTCCCGCAGGGGGGACTATGGCTACACCTTC
NA,TRBJ2-3,NA,TRBV7-8,CASSILNRQVRPDTQYF,TGTGCCAGCAGCATCTTGAACCGGCAGGTCCGCCCAGATACGCAGTATTTT
NA,TRBJ1-2,TRBD1,TRBV29-1,CSVDPGWTGEGYGYTF,TGCAGCGTTGACCCTGGATGGACAGGGGAGGGGTATGGCTACACCTTC
few,TRBJ2-5,NA,TRBV6-1,CASSEVAQETQYF,TGTGCCAGCAGTGAAGTAGCCCAAGAGACCCAGTACTTC
NA,TRBJ1-3,TRBD1,TRBV7-9,CASSLGTGGGTTIYF,TGTGCCAGCAGCTTAGGGACAGGGGGAGGTACCACCATATATTTT
NA,TRBJ2-3,NA,TRBV4-1,CASSQDKRGGADTQYF,TGCGCCAGCAGCCAAGATAAACGGGGTGGTGCGGATACGCAGTATTTT
NA,TRBJ1-3,NA,TRBV27,CASSPLGEAGNTIYF,TGTGCCAGCAGTCCCCTAGGGGAAGCTGGAAACACCATATATTTT
NA,TRBJ1-5,TRBD1,TRBV2,CASSGRTGGNQPQHF,TGTGCCAGCAGTGGCCGGACAGGGGGCAATCAGCCCCAGCATTTT
NA,TRBJ2-5,TRBD2,TRBV5-1,CASSLLGLAGGETQYF,TGCGCCAGCAGCTTACTGGGACTAGCGGGGGGAGAGACCCAGTACTTC
NA,TRBJ2-1,NA,TRBV10-3,CAISDGGDSYNEQFF,TGTGCCATCAGTGATGGCGGGGACTCCTACAATGAGCAGTTCTTC
NA,TRBJ1-5,NA,TRBV30,CAWTTQGSQPQHF,TGTGCCTGGACTACACAGGGCTCCCAGCCCCAGCATTTT
NA,TRBJ1-5,NA,TRBV2,CASSEALSRPQHF,TGTGCCAGCAGTGAAGCGCTTAGCCGGCCCCAGCATTTT
NA,TRBJ2-7,NA,TRBV12-2,CASRSLLQGMGEQYF,TGTGCAAGTCGCTCCCTCCTACAGGGCATGGGCGAGCAGTACTTC
NA,TRBJ2-7,NA,TRBV30,CAEGAGGHYEQYF,TGTGCCGAGGGGGCGGGAGGTCACTACGAGCAGTACTTC
NA,TRBJ1-1,TRBD1,TRBV5-4,CASSAGGRTEAFF,TGTGCCAGCAGTGCAGGGGGCCGGACTGAAGCTTTCTTT
NA,TRBJ2-5,TRBD2,TRBV7-8,CASSFVTSGQETQYF,TGTGCCAGCAGCTTCGTCACTAGCGGCCAAGAGACCCAGTACTTC
NA,TRBJ1-1,TRBD1,TRBV7-6,CASSPRGQGAGTEAFF,TGTGCCAGCAGCCCCCGGGGACAGGGGGCGGGCACTGAAGCTTTCTTT
few,TRBJ1-4,NA,TRBV25-1,CASSDGTGGNEKLFF,TGTGCCAGCAGTGACGGTACGGGTGGGAATGAAAAACTGTTTTTT
NA,TRBJ2-1,TRBD2,TRBV5-4,CASSFGTSGARSNEQFF,TGTGCCAGCAGCTTCGGGACTAGCGGGGCCAGGAGTAATGAGCAGTTCTTC
NA,TRBJ2-7,NA,TRBV30,CAWSLGVEQYF,TGTGCCTGGAGTTTAGGGGTGGAGCAGTACTTC
NA,TRBJ1-1,NA,TRBV18,CASYAFRGMNTEAFF,TGTGCCAGCTACGCCTTTCGGGGAATGAACACTGAAGCTTTCTTT
NA,TRBJ2-3,NA,TRBV19,CASSIDRERRFSLNF,TGTGCCAGTAGTATAGATCGAGAGAGGAGATTTAGCCTTAATTTT
once,TRBJ2-2,NA,TRBV19,CASREGPRTGELFF,TGTGCCAGTAGGGAGGGCCCGAGGACCGGGGAGCTGTTTTTT
few,TRBJ1-5,NA,TRBV6-5,CASRAGGRQPQHF,TGTGCCAGCAGAGCCGGGGGGCGTCAGCCCCAGCATTTT
NA,TRBJ1-1,NA,TRBV10-3,CAISSVRDTEAFF,TGTGCCATCAGTTCTGTTCGGGACACTGAAGCTTTCTTT
NA,TRBJ1-1,TRBD1,TRBV7-9,CASSRIGQGDTEAFF,TGTGCCAGCAGCCGAATCGGACAGGGCGACACTGAAGCTTTCTTT
NA,TRBJ2-7,NA,TRBV7-9,CASSLETSGLPYEQYF,TGTGCCAGCAGCTTAGAAACCAGCGGATTACCCTACGAGCAGTACTTC
NA,TRBJ2-5,TRBD1,TRBV19,CASSIGASGGETQYF,TGTGCCAGTAGTATAGGTGCGTCAGGGGGAGAGACCCAGTACTTC
NA,TRBJ1-1,NA,TRBV2,CARSRDDTEAFF,TGTGCCAGGTCCAGGGATGACACTGAAGCTTTCTTT
NA,TRBJ1-1,TRBD1,TRBV11-2,CASRPMTGGRTEAFF,TGTGCCAGCAGACCCATGACAGGGGGCAGGACTGAAGCTTTCTTT
NA,TRBJ1-1,NA,TRBV6-1,CASSDTGTTEAFF,TGTGCCAGCAGTGATACAGGGACAACTGAAGCTTTCTTT
NA,TRBJ2-7,TRBD2,TRBV27,CASSLSVLAGPYEQYF,TGTGCCAGCAGTTTATCAGTGCTAGCGGGGCCCTACGAGCAGTACTTC
few,TRBJ2-7,NA,TRBV5-1,CASSLGGTSISYEQYF,TGCGCCAGCAGCTTGGGGGGCACATCAATCTCCTACGAGCAGTACTTC
NA,TRBJ2-7,TRBD1,TRBV5-4,CASSLWTGVNYEQYF,TGTGCCAGCAGCTTATGGACAGGGGTCAACTACGAGCAGTACTTC
NA,TRBJ1-2,NA,TRBV29-1,CSVERLRGAHYGYTF,TGCAGCGTCGAGAGGCTCCGGGGGGCCCACTATGGCTACACCTTC
once,TRBJ2-3,TRBD2,TRBV4-1,CAAGSGRAGGADTQYF,TGCGCCGCCGGTAGCGGGAGGGCCGGAGGGGCAGATACGCAGTATTTT
NA,TRBJ2-1,NA,TRBV10-3,CAINGDNGYEQFF,TGTGCCATCAACGGGGATAACGGCTATGAGCAGTTCTTC
few,TRBJ1-2,NA,TRBV7-6,CASSPLIEGGYTF,TGTGCCAGCAGCCCCTTAATTGAGGGCGGCTACACCTTC
NA,TRBJ2-2,TRBD1,TRBV19,CANPYPGQPNTGELFF,TGTGCCAATCCTTATCCGGGACAGCCGAACACCGGGGAGCTGTTTTTT
NA,TRBJ1-1,TRBD1,TRBV28,CASRQEQGAFTEAFF,TGTGCCAGCAGACAGGAACAGGGGGCGTTCACTGAAGCTTTCTTT
few,TRBJ1-5,TRBD1,TRBV27,CASSGAGGHQPQHF,TGTGCCAGCAGTGGGGCAGGGGGCCATCAGCCCCAGCATTTT
NA,TRBJ1-1,TRBD1,TRBV27,CASSLPGTDLNTEAFF,TGTGCCAGCAGTTTACCCGGGACAGACCTGAACACTGAAGCTTTCTTT